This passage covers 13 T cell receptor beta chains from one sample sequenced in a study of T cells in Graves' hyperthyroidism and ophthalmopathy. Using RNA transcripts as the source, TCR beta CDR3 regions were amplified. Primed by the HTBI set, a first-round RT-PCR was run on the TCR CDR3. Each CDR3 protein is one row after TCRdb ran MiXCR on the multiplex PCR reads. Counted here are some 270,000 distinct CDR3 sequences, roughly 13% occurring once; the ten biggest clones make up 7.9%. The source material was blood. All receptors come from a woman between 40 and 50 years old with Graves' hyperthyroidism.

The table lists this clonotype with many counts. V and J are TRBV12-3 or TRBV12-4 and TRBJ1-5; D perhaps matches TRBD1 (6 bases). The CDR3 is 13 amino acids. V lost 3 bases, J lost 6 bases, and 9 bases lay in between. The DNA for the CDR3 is TGTGCCAGCAGTTTGGCGGGGGCTCAGCCCCAGCATTTT. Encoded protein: CASSLAGAQPQHF.

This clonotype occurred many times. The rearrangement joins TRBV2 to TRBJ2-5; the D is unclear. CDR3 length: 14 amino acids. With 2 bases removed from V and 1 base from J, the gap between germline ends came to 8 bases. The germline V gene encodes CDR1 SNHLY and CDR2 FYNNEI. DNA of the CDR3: TGTGCCAGCAGTGAATTTGGAGTCCAAGAGACCCAGTACTTC. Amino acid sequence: CASSEFGVQETQYF.

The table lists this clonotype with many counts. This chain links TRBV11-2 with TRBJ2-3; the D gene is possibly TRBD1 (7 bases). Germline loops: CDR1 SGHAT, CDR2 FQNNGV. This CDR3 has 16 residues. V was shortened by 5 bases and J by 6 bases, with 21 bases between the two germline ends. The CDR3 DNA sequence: TGTGCCAGCAGCCTAGGTGTCGGGGGACAGACGGATACGCAGTATTTT. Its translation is CASSLGVGGQTDTQYF.

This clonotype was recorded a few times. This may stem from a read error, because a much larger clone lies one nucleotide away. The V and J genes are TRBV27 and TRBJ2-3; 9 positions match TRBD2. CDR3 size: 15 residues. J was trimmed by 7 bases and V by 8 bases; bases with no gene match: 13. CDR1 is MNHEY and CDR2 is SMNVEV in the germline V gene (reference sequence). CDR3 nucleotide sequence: TGTGCCAGCGGTTCGTCACTAGCGGGTCGGAATACGCAGTATTTT. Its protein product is CASGSSLAGRNTQYF.

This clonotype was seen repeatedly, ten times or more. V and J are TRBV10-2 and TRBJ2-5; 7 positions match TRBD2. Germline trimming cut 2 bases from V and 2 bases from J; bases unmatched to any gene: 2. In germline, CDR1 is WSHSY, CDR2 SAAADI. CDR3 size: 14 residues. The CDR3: CASSEPGLQETQYF. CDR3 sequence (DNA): TGCGCCAGCAGTGAGCCGGGACTACAAGAGACCCAGTACTTC.

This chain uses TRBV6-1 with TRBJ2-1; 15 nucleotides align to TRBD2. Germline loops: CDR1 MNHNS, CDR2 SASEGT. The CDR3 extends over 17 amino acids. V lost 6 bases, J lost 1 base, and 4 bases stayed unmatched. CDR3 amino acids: CASRGLAGGLSYNEQFF. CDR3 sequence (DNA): TGTGCCAGCAGGGGACTAGCGGGAGGCCTGTCCTACAATGAGCAGTTCTTC.

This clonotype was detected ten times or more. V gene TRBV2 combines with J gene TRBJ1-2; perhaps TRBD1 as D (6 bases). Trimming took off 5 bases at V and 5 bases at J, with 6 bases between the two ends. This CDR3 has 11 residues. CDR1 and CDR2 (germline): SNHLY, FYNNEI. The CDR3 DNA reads TGTGCCAGCAGTACAGGGTATGGCTACACCTTC. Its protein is CASSTGYGYTF. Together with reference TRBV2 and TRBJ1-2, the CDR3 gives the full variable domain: EPEVTQTPSHQVTQMGQEVILRCVPISNHLYFYWYRQILGQKVEFLVSFYNNEISEKSEIFDDQFSVERPDGSNFTLKIRSTKLEDSAMYFCASSTGYGYTFGSGTRLTVV.

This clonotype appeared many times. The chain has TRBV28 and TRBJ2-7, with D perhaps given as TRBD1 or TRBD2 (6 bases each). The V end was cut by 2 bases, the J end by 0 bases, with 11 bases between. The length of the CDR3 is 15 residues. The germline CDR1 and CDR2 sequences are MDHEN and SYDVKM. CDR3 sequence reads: CASSLPGANSYEQYF. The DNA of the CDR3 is TGTGCCAGCAGTTTACCGGGGGCCAACTCCTACGAGCAGTACTTC. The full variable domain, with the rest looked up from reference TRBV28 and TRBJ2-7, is DVKVTQSSRYLVKRTGEKVFLECVQDMDHENMFWYRQDPGLGLRLIYFSYDVKMKEKGDIPEGYSVSREKKERFSLILESASTNQTSMYLCASSLPGANSYEQYFGPGTRLTVT.

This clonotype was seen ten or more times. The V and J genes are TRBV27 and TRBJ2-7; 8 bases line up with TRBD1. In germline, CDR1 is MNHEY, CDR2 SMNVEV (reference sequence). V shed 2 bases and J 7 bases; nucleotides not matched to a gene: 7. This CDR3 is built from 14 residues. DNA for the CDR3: TGTGCCAGCAGTTTAGCCAGGGGGCTTGGGGAGCAGTACTTC. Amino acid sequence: CASSLARGLGEQYF.

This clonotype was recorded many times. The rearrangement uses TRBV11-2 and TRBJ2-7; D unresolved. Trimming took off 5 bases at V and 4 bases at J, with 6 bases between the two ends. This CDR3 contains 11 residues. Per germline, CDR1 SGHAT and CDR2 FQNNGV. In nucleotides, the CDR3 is TGTGCCAGCAGCATCGGGTACGAGCAGTACTTC. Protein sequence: CASSIGYEQYF.

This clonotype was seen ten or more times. CDR3 in amino acids: CSASGGVYNSPLHF. CDR3 bases: TGCAGTGCTAGCGGGGGTGTCTATAATTCACCCCTCCACTTT. The rearrangement links TRBV20-1 to TRBJ1-6, with D possibly being TRBD1 (5 bases). Looked up from germline, CDR1 is DFQATT and CDR2 is SNEGSKA (reference sequence). The CDR3 is 14 amino acids. Deletions cut 3 bases from V and 3 bases from J, with 9 bases between.

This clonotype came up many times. CDR3 amino acids: CASSLVGGRTDTQYF. The CDR3 DNA is TGCGCCAGCAGCTTGGTGGGGGGAAGAACAGATACGCAGTATTTT. The chain employs TRBV5-1 and TRBJ2-3; a possible D gene is TRBD2 (6 bases). Germline loops: CDR1 SGHRS, CDR2 YFSETQ. The CDR3 consists of 15 residues. V lost 0 bases to trimming and J lost 3 bases, with 11 bases between them. The full variable domain, with the rest looked up from reference TRBV5-1 and TRBJ2-3, is KAGVTQTPRYLIKTRGQQVTLSCSPISGHRSVSWYQQTPGQGLQFLFEYFSETQRNKGNFPGRFSGRQFSNSRSEMNVSTLELGDSALYLCASSLVGGRTDTQYFGPGTRLTVL.

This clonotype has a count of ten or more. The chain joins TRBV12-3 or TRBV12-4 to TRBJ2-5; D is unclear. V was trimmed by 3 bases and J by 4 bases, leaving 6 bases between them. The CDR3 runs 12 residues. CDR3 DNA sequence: TGTGCCAGCAGTTTTGGCCTAGAGACCCAGTACTTC. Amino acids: CASSFGLETQYF.